The 30 T cell receptor beta chains in this list originate from one sample, sequenced in a study of identical twins. MiXCR, applied by TCRdb to the 5' RACE reads, yields one record per CDR3 protein. The repertoire holds 310,000 or so distinct CDR3 sequences, more than 8% seen once, with around 7.1% in the top ten. These same data were also listed under a study on yellow fever vaccine responses in identical twins.

Material: CD8+ T cells sorted from blood. These receptors were collected from a woman aged 18-30 years in good health.

The J gene is TRBJ2-7, the V gene TRBV27, with D unresolved. Germline V gene data show CDR1 as MNHEY and CDR2 as SMNVEV (reference sequence). With 2 bases removed from V and 3 bases from J, the gap between germline ends came to 14 bases. The CDR3 extends over 15 amino acids. CDR3: CASSLTGTNLYEQYF. DNA for the CDR3: TGTGCCAGCAGTTTAACCGGAACGAATCTCTACGAGCAGTACTTC.

The rearrangement uses TRBV7-9 and TRBJ2-3, with D possibly TRBD2 on 6 matching bases. The CDR3 is 13 amino acids. Trimming took 4 bases from V and 7 from J, leaving 12 bases between them. The germline CDR1 and CDR2 sequences are SEHNR and FQNEAQ (reference sequence). The CDR3 sequence: CASSSAGDHTQYF. DNA for the CDR3: TGTGCCAGCAGCTCAGCGGGTGATCATACGCAGTATTTT.

This clonotype appeared many times. The V gene is TRBV7-2, the J gene TRBJ1-6; a weak D match, TRBD1 (5 bases). Per the germline V gene, CDR1 is SGHTA and CDR2 is FQGNSA. V was pared by 1 base and J by 4 bases, with 14 bases between. The CDR3 spans 17 residues. The CDR3 nucleotides read TGTGCCAGCAGCTTAGTGAAACGGGACGGTTATAATTCACCCCTCCACTTT. Translating it yields CASSLVKRDGYNSPLHF.

This clonotype was seen repeatedly, ten times or more. Written as DNA, the CDR3 is TGCGCCAGCAGAGGGGGTTCCTACGAGCAGTACTTC. Translated: CASRGGSYEQYF. The rearrangement joins TRBV5-1 to TRBJ2-7, with D possibly TRBD1 on 6 matching bases. The CDR3 runs 12 residues. V lost 5 bases and J 1 base, leaving 7 bases between the germline ends. Germline assignment: CDR1 SGHRS and CDR2 YFSETQ.

This clonotype was found many times. V gene TRBV28 combines with J gene TRBJ2-1; D gene uncertain. The CDR3 contains 17 residues. The ends were cut back, 1 base at V and 0 bases at J, with 13 bases in the middle. The V gene's germline CDR1 is MDHEN and CDR2 SYDVKM. The CDR3 sequence: CASSLSRRLSSYNEQFF. The DNA for the CDR3 is TGTGCCAGCAGTTTATCCCGCAGGCTGAGCTCCTACAATGAGCAGTTCTTC. Variable domain in full (rest from reference TRBV28 and TRBJ2-1): DVKVTQSSRYLVKRTGEKVFLECVQDMDHENMFWYRQDPGLGLRLIYFSYDVKMKEKGDIPEGYSVSREKKERFSLILESASTNQTSMYLCASSLSRRLSSYNEQFFGPGTRLTVL.

The sample holds many counts of this clonotype. The rearrangement uses TRBV20-1 and TRBJ1-2; the D is unclear. CDR1 is DFQATT, CDR2 SNEGSKA, per germline (reference sequence). The CDR3 spans 14 residues. With 0 bases removed from V and 8 bases from J, the gap between germline ends came to 16 bases. CDR3 sequence reads: CSARDLREDVGYTF. The CDR3 region has the DNA TGCAGTGCTAGAGATTTGAGGGAAGATGTGGGCTACACCTTC.

This chain uses TRBV29-1 with TRBJ2-7, with D possibly called TRBD1 or TRBD2 (5 bases each). CDR1 is SQVTM, CDR2 ANQGSEA, per germline. The length of the CDR3 is 13 residues. V lost 4 bases and J 5 bases, leaving 15 bases between the germline ends. CDR3 nucleotide sequence: TGCAGCGTTGTATCCTCTTGGGGACACGAGCAGTACTTC. Translated, it gives CSVVSSWGHEQYF.

This clonotype was counted only a few times. This chain uses TRBV11-1 with TRBJ2-2; TRBD2 agrees at 14 bases. Germline V CDR1 and CDR2: SGHAT, FQDESV (reference sequence). The CDR3 sequence is 20 residues long. V gave up 5 bases and J gave up 5 bases; unmatched junction bases: 16. The CDR3 sequence: CASSPSGTSGRISRTGELFF. CDR3 in DNA: TGTGCCAGCAGCCCTTCCGGGACTAGCGGGAGAATTAGTCGGACCGGGGAGCTGTTTTTT.

The chain combines TRBV9 with TRBJ2-1; 12 bases match TRBD2. This CDR3 comprises 13 residues. Germline values: CDR1 SGDLS, CDR2 YYNGEE. Trimming cost V 7 bases and J 9 bases; bases outside gene matches: 5. CDR3 region: CASATSGGLEQFF. In nucleotides, the CDR3 is TGTGCCAGCGCAACTAGCGGGGGGCTTGAGCAGTTCTTC.

The sample holds a few counts of this clonotype. In DNA, the CDR3 is TGTGCCAGCAGCTCTCGGACAGGGAATATTGAGGCTTTCTTT. It yields the protein CASSSRTGNIEAFF. The genes are TRBV7-6 and TRBJ1-1; 8 bases match TRBD1. The CDR3 runs 14 residues. With V trimmed by 4 bases and J by 11 bases, 12 bases remained unmatched. Germline CDR1 SGHVS, CDR2 FNYEAQ.

This clonotype was counted many times. The rearrangement joins TRBV7-2 to TRBJ2-7, with D tentatively TRBD2 (6 bases). This CDR3 region has 15 residues. Germline V gene sequence: CDR1 SGHTA, CDR2 FQGNSA. The V end lost 3 bases, the J end lost 2 bases, and 14 bases lay between the germline ends. In nucleotides, the CDR3 is TGTGCCAGCAGCTTCAACCGCGGGAAGACCTACGAGCAGTACTTC. The encoded protein is CASSFNRGKTYEQYF.

This clonotype came up a few times. This chain connects TRBV12-3 or TRBV12-4 to TRBJ2-3; 15 bases map to TRBD2. The ends lost 5 bases at V and 2 bases at J; junction bases unmatched: 8. The length of the CDR3 is 18 residues. The CDR3 DNA reads TGTGCCAGCAGTGACGGACTAGCGGGGGGGGTACACACAGATACGCAGTATTTT. Amino acids: CASSDGLAGGVHTDTQYF.

This clonotype appeared a few times. The CDR3 DNA is TGTGCCAGCAGCTGGGGCTCCTATAATTCACCCCTCCACTTT. It specifies CASSWGSYNSPLHF. The genes are TRBV7-2 and TRBJ1-6; D call uncertain. V was pared by 4 bases and J by 0 bases, with 4 bases between. This CDR3 spans 14 amino acids. Germline V gives CDR1 SGHTA, CDR2 FQGNSA.

This clonotype was observed at least ten times. V and J are TRBV5-1 and TRBJ2-1; 11 bases fit TRBD2. The CDR3 contains 14 residues. Germline V gene data show CDR1 as SGHRS and CDR2 as YFSETQ. V lost 0 bases to trimming and J lost 9 bases; unmatched junction nucleotides: 2. For the CDR3, the DNA is TGCGCCAGCAGCTTGGGACTAGCGGGGATTGAGCAGTTCTTC. It yields the protein CASSLGLAGIEQFF.

Only a few counts were recorded for this clonotype. V and J are TRBV5-1 and TRBJ2-5, with D unclear. Germline V lookup: CDR1 SGHRS, CDR2 YFSETQ. Trimming left V 1 base short and J 2 bases short, with 9 bases between. The CDR3 covers 14 residues. DNA for the CDR3: TGCGCCAGCAGCTTGAACCGGCTGCAAGAGACCCAGTACTTC. Translating gives CASSLNRLQETQYF.

In this sample, this clonotype turned up a few times. This sequence joins TRBV3-1 and TRBJ2-7; perhaps TRBD1 as D (5 bases). The CDR3 runs to 16 residues. CDR1 LGHDT and CDR2 YNNKEL come from the germline V gene (reference sequence). V lost 0 bases to trimming and J lost 2 bases, with 14 bases between them. CDR3 sequence: CASSQDWGRKTYEQYF. CDR3 in DNA: TGTGCCAGCAGCCAAGATTGGGGCAGAAAAACCTACGAGCAGTACTTC.

This clonotype was seen more than once but under ten times. Germline is not matched at one junction end, which may reflect a read error. This sequence joins TRBV2 and TRBJ2-1, with 7 bases lining up with TRBD2. Germline V lookup: CDR1 SNHLY, CDR2 FYNNEI. The length of the CDR3 is 15 residues. The CDR3 DNA follows: TGTGCCAGCAGGGGGGGGGACCGTACCTACAAGGAGCAGTTCTTC. Translation gives CASRGGDRTYKEQFF.

This clonotype has just a few counts. The chain employs TRBV5-1 and TRBJ2-2, with unresolved D. V lost 4 bases and J lost 6, with 13 bases in between. CDR3 length: 14 residues. The germline V gene encodes CDR1 SGHRS and CDR2 YFSETQ. CDR3 loop: CASSPPSAAGELFF. The CDR3 DNA sequence: TGCGCCAGCAGCCCACCATCGGCCGCCGGGGAGCTGTTTTTT.

The chain is built from TRBV28 and TRBJ2-3; 9 bases match TRBD2. From germline, CDR1 is MDHEN and CDR2 SYDVKM. V lost 6 bases and J lost 6; bases outside the gene matches: 13. CDR3 length: 16 residues. The chain's CDR3 is CASRAGASGKWDTQYF. CDR3 nucleotide sequence: TGTGCCAGCAGGGCGGGGGCTAGCGGGAAATGGGATACGCAGTATTTT.

The V call is TRBV7-3, the J call TRBJ2-3, with D maybe TRBD2 (6 bases). The germline gives CDR1 SGHTA, CDR2 FQGTGA. V was shortened by 2 bases and J by 4 bases, with 13 bases between the two germline ends. The CDR3 totals 15 residues. The CDR3 spells CASSLGGGLADTQYF. The CDR3 nucleotides read TGTGCCAGCAGCTTAGGTGGGGGGTTGGCAGATACGCAGTATTTT. Full variable domain (remainder filled in from reference TRBV7-3 and TRBJ2-3): GAGVSQTPSNKVTEKGKYVELRCDPISGHTALYWYRQSLGQGPEFLIYFQGTGAADDSGLPNDRFFAVRPEGSVSTLKIQRTERGDSAVYLCASSLGGGLADTQYFGPGTRLTVL.

The table lists this clonotype with many counts. The chain combines TRBV29-1 with TRBJ2-1, with 9 bases matching TRBD2. The CDR3 covers 12 residues. Trimming at V came to 7 bases and at J to 9 bases, leaving 7 bases not matched to a gene. In germline, CDR1 is SQVTM, CDR2 ANQGSEA. This chain's CDR3 is CSALGTSFEQFF. The CDR3 region has the DNA TGCAGCGCTTTAGGGACTAGCTTTGAGCAGTTCTTC.

This clonotype was observed a few times. The J gene is TRBJ1-5, the V gene TRBV6-1, with 10 bases fitting TRBD1. This CDR3 has 17 residues. J gave up 0 bases and V 6 bases, and 8 bases lay outside the gene matches. Germline V gives CDR1 MNHNS, CDR2 SASEGT. Here the CDR3 DNA reads TGTGCCAGCAGCGATGACAGGGGGCGTTATAGCAATCAGCCCCAGCATTTT. As protein: CASSDDRGRYSNQPQHF.

This clonotype was detected a few times. The chain joins TRBV6-1 to TRBJ2-3; D is ambiguous. V lost 5 bases, J lost 6 bases, and 15 bases lay in between. Looked up from germline, CDR1 is MNHNS and CDR2 is SASEGT. CDR3 length: 14 amino acids. CDR3 sequence (DNA): TGTGCCAGCAGTCTGTTTACATCTGGGGATACGCAGTATTTT. Amino acids: CASSLFTSGDTQYF.

This clonotype was seen ten or more times. The chain has TRBV20-1 and TRBJ1-6; 7 positions match TRBD1. V dropped 0 bases and J dropped 4; count of bases not matched to a gene: 6. CDR3 size: 16 residues. The germline CDR1 and CDR2 sequences are DFQATT and SNEGSKA (reference sequence). This chain's CDR3 is CSARDPGGHYNSPLHF. The CDR3 DNA follows: TGCAGTGCTAGAGATCCAGGGGGACATTATAATTCACCCCTCCACTTT.

A few counts support this clonotype. V is TRBV4-3 and J is TRBJ2-7; the match to TRBD2 covers 7 bases. The ends lost 0 bases at V and 6 bases at J; junction bases unmatched: 11. In germline, CDR1 is LGHNA, CDR2 YSLEER. The CDR3 sequence is 16 residues long. This CDR3 reads CASSQDRLAFDGEQYF. CDR3 bases: TGCGCCAGCAGCCAAGACCGACTAGCTTTTGATGGCGAGCAGTACTTC.

The chain couples TRBV11-1 to TRBJ2-2; 7 bases are shared with TRBD1. The ends lost 5 bases at V and 0 bases at J; junction bases unmatched: 21. CDR3 length: 21 amino acids. Per the germline V gene, CDR1 is SGHAT and CDR2 is FQDESV (reference sequence). Here the CDR3 DNA reads TGTGCCAGCAGCACACCCTCAGGGGGAGACTCACTCAGACCGAACACCGGGGAGCTGTTTTTT. It codes for CASSTPSGGDSLRPNTGELFF.

This clonotype was observed many times. V is TRBV6-5 and J is TRBJ2-1; TRBD2 agrees at 9 bases. From germline, CDR1 is MNHEY and CDR2 SVGAGI. J was trimmed by 6 bases and V by 0 bases; bases with no gene match: 3. The CDR3 totals 15 residues. As DNA, the CDR3 is TGTGCCAGCAGTTACTCTAGCGGGAGTCCCAATGAGCAGTTCTTC. Protein: CASSYSSGSPNEQFF.

This clonotype was counted at least ten times. The chain employs TRBV29-1 and TRBJ2-1; D may be TRBD1 (6 bases). Germline CDR1 is SQVTM and CDR2 is ANQGSEA. The CDR3 is 12 residues long. Trimming cost V 7 bases and J 4 bases, with 11 bases left between them. The CDR3 spells CSAGDIYNEQFF. The CDR3 DNA sequence: TGCAGCGCTGGGGACATTTACAATGAGCAGTTCTTC.

The sample holds a few counts of this clonotype. The genes are TRBV6-5 and TRBJ2-5; D possibly corresponds to TRBD2 (6 bases). V gave up 5 bases and J gave up 5 bases, with 15 bases separating them. This CDR3 spans 14 amino acids. Looked up from germline, CDR1 is MNHEY and CDR2 is SVGAGI. The CDR3 nucleotides are TGTGCCAGCAGTCTCCTCCGAGGAGGGGAGACCCAGTACTTC. Protein sequence: CASSLLRGGETQYF.

This clonotype was seen repeatedly, ten times or more. The chain links TRBV20-1 to TRBJ2-1; D assignment may be TRBD1 or TRBD2 (5 bases each). Germline V gene lookup returns CDR1 DFQATT and CDR2 SNEGSKA (reference sequence). The V end was cut by 1 base, the J end by 0 bases, with 7 bases between. This CDR3 is built from 14 residues. The CDR3 region is CSARGGSSYNEQFF. The CDR3 coding sequence is TGCAGTGCTAGAGGGGGGAGCTCCTACAATGAGCAGTTCTTC.